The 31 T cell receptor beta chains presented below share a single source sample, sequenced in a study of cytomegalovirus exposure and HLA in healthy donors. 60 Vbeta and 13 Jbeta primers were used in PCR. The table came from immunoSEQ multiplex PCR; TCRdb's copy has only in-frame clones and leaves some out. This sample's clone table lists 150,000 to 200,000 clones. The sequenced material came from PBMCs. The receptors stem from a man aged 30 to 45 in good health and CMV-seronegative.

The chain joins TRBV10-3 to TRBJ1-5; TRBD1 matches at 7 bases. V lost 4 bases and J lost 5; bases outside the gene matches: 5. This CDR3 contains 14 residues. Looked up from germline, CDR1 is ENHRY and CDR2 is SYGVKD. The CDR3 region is CAISGQGKDQPQHF. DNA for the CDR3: TGTGCCATCAGTGGACAGGGTAAGGATCAGCCCCAGCATTTT.

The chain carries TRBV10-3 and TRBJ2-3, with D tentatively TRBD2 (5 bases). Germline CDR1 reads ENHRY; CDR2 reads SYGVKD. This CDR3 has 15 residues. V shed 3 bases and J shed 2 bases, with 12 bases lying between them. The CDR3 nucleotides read TGTGCCATCAGTGATGAGGGATTATTCACAGATACGCAGTATTTT. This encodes CAISDEGLFTDTQYF.

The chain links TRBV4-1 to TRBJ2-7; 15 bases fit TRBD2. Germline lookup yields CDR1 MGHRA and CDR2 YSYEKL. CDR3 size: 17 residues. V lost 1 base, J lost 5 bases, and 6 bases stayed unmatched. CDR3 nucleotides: TGCGCCAGCAGCCAAGTAGGACTAGCGGGAGGGAGGGACGAGCAGTACTTC. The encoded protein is CASSQVGLAGGRDEQYF.

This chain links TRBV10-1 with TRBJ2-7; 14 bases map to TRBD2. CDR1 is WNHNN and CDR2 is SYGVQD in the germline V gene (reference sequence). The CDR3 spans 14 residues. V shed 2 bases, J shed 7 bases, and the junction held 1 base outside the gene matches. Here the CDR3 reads CASSEGLAGGEQYF. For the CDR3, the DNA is TGCGCCAGCAGTGAGGGACTAGCGGGGGGAGAGCAGTACTTC.

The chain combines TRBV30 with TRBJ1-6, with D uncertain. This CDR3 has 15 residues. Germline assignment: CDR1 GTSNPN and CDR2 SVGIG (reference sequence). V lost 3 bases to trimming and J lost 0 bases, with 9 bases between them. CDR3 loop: CAWRGDSSYNSPLHF. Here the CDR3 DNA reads TGTGCCTGGAGGGGAGATAGCTCCTATAATTCACCCCTCCACTTT.

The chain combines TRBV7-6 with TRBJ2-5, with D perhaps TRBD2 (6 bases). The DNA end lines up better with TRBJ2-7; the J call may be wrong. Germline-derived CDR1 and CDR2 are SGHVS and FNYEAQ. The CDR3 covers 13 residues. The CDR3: CASSPRELYEQYF. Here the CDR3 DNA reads TGTGCCAGCAGCCCCCGGGAGCTCTACGAGCAGTACTTC.

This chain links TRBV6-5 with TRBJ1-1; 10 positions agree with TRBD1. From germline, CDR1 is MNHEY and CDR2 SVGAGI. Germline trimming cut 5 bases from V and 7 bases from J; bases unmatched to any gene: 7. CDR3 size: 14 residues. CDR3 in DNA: TGTGCCAGCAGTGACGGACAGGGGGTATTTGAAGCTTTCTTT. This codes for CASSDGQGVFEAFF.

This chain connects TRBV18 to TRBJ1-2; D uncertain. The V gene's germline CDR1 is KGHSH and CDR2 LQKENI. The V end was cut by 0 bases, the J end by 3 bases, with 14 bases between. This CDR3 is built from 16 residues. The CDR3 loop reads CASSPPFRGSHYGYTF. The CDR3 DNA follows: TGTGCCAGCTCACCACCGTTTCGGGGTTCGCACTATGGCTACACCTTC.

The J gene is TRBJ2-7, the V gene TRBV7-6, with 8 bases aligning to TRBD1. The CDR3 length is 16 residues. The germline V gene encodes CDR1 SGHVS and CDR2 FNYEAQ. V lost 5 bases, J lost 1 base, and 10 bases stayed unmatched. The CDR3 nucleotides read TGTGCCAGCAGCCCTAGAATGGGGACAGGATCCTACGAGCAGTACTTC. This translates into CASSPRMGTGSYEQYF.

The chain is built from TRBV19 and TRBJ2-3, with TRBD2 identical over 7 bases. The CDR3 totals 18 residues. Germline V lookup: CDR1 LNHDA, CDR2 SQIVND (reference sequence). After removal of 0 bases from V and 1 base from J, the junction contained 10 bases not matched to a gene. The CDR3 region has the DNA TGTGCCAGTAGTATAGATCTCCATCTAGCGGATCGCACAGATACGCAGTATTTT. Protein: CASSIDLHLADRTDTQYF. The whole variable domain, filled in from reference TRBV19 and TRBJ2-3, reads DGGITQSPKYLFRKEGQNVTLSCEQNLNHDAMYWYRQDPGQGLRLIYYSQIVNDFQKGDIAEGYSVSREKKESFPLTVTSAQKNPTAFYLCASSIDLHLADRTDTQYFGPGTRLTVL.

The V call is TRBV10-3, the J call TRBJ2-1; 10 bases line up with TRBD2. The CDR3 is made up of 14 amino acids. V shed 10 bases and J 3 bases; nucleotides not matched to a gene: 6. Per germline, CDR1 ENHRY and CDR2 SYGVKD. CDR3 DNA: TGTGCCACCCTCCCTAGCGGGGGCTACAATGAGCAGTTCTTC. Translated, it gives CATLPSGGYNEQFF.

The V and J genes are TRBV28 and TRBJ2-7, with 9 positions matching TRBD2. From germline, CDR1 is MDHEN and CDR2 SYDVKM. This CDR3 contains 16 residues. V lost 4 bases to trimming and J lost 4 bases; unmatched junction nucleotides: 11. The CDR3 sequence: CASSSPSSGRSYEQYF. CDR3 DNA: TGTGCCAGCAGTTCCCCCAGTAGCGGGAGATCATACGAGCAGTACTTC. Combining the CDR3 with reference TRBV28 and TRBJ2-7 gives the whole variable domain DVKVTQSSRYLVKRTGEKVFLECVQDMDHENMFWYRQDPGLGLRLIYFSYDVKMKEKGDIPEGYSVSREKKERFSLILESASTNQTSMYLCASSSPSSGRSYEQYFGPGTRLTVT.

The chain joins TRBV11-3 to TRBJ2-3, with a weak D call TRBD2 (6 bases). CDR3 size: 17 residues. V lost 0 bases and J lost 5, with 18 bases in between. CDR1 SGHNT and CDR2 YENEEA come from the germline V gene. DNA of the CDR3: TGTGCCAGCAGCTTAGATTGGGCGGGGTTCCTGGGAGATACGCAGTATTTT. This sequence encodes CASSLDWAGFLGDTQYF.

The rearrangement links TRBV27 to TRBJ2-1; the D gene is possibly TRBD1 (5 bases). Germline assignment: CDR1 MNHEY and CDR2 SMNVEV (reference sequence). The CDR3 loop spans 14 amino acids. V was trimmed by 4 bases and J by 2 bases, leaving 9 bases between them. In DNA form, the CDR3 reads TGTGCCAGCAGTTCCCAGGGTACCTACAATGAGCAGTTCTTC. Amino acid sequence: CASSSQGTYNEQFF.

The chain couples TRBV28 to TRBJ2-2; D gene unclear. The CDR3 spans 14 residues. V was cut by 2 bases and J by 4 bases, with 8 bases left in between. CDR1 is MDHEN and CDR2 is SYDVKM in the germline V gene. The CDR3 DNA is TGTGCCAGCAGTTTAATCTCAGGCACCGGGGAGCTGTTTTTT. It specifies CASSLISGTGELFF.

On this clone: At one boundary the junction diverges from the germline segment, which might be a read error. The CDR3 coding sequence is TGTGCCAGCAGATTAGGGGCAACTAGCGGGAGTTACGAGCAGTACTTC. It is translated as CASRLGATSGSYEQYF. The chain is built from TRBV7-2 and TRBJ2-7, with TRBD2 identical over 11 bases. The CDR3 is made up of 16 amino acids. Looked up from germline, CDR1 is SGHTA and CDR2 is FQGNSA.

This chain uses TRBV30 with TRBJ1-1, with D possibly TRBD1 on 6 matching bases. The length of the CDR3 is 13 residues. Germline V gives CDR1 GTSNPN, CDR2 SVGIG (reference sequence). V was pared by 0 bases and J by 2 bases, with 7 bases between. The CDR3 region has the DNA TGTGCCTGGAGTGTAGGGGGAAACACTGAAGCTTTCTTT. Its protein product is CAWSVGGNTEAFF.

Here the CDR3 reads CASSVGLGQGAWSTDTQYF. CDR3 DNA sequence: TGTGCCAGCAGCGTCGGCCTAGGACAGGGGGCTTGGAGCACAGATACGCAGTATTTT. This chain links TRBV9 with TRBJ2-3; 11 nucleotides align to TRBD1. The CDR3 runs 19 residues. The germline CDR1 and CDR2 sequences are SGDLS and YYNGEE. V trimming: 2 bases; J trimming: 0 bases; junction bases outside the gene matches: 11.

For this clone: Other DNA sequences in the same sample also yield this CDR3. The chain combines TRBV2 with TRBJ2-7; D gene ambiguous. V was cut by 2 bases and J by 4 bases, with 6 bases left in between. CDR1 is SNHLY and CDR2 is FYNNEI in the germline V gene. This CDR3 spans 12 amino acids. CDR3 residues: CASSERAYEQYF. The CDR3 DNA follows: TGTGCCAGCAGTGAAAGAGCATACGAGCAGTACTTC.

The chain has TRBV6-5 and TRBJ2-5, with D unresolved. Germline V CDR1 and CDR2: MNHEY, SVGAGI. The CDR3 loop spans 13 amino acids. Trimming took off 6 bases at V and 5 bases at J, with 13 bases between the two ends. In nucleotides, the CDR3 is TGTGCCAGCAGCCCGTTTGCTCGGGAGACCCAGTACTTC. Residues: CASSPFARETQYF.

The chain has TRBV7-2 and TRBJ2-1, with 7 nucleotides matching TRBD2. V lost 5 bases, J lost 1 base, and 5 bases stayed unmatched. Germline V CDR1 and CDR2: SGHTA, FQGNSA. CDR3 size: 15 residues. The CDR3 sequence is CASSEGLVSYNEQFF. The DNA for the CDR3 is TGTGCCAGCAGCGAAGGACTAGTATCCTACAATGAGCAGTTCTTC.

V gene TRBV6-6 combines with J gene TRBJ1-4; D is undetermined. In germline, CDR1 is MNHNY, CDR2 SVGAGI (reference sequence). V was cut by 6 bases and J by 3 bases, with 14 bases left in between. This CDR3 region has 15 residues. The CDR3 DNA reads TGTGCCAGCAGATTTACAGACAAAGCTAATGAAAAACTGTTTTTT. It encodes CASRFTDKANEKLFF.

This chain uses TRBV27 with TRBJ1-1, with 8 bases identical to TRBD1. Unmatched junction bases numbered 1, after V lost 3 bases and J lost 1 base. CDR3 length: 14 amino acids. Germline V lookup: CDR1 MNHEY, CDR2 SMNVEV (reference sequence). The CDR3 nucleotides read TGTGCCAGCAGTTTCGGACAGGGGAACACTGAAGCTTTCTTT. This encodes CASSFGQGNTEAFF.

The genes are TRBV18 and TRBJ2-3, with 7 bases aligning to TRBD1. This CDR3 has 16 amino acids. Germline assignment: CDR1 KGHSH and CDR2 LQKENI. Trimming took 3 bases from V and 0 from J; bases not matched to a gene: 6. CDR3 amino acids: CASSPRDSPSTDTQYF. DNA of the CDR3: TGTGCCAGCTCACCCAGGGACAGCCCTAGCACAGATACGCAGTATTTT.

The CDR3 sequence is CASSVGTGPPNYGYTF. The CDR3 DNA follows: TGTGCCAGCAGCGTAGGGACAGGCCCCCCTAACTATGGCTACACCTTC. The chain recombines TRBV9 with TRBJ1-2; 7 bases align to TRBD1. V dropped 0 bases and J dropped 0; count of bases not matched to a gene: 5. Looked up from germline, CDR1 is SGDLS and CDR2 is YYNGEE. CDR3 length: 16 residues.

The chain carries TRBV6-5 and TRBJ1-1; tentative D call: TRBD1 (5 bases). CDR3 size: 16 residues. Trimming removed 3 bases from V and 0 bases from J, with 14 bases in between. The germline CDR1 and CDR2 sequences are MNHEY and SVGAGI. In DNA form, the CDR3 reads TGTGCCAGCAGTTATCAGGGTTTGAGTCTGAACACTGAAGCTTTCTTT. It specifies CASSYQGLSLNTEAFF.

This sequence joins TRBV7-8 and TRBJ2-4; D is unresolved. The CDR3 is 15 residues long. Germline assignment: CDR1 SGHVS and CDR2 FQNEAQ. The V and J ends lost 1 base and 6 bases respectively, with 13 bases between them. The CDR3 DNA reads TGTGCCAGCAGCTTAGGGTATATGTCGGGAAACATTCAGTACTTC. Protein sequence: CASSLGYMSGNIQYF.

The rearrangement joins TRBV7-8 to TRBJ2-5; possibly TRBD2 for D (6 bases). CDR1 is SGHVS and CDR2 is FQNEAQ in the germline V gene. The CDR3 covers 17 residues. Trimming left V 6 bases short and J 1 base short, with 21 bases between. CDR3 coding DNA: TGTGCCAGCAGGTTAAGACGTTCCGGGGGTTTCCAAGAGACCCAGTACTTC. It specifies CASRLRRSGGFQETQYF.

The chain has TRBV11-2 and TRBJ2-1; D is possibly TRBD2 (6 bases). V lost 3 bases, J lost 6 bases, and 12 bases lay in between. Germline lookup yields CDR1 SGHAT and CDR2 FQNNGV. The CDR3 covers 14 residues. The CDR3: CASSLGLSSNEQFF. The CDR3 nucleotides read TGTGCCAGCAGCTTGGGACTGTCAAGCAATGAGCAGTTCTTC.

CDR3 protein: CASSLRLSSTGTGAYEQYF. DNA for the CDR3: TGTGCCAGTAGTCTGCGACTGTCATCCACCGGGACAGGGGCCTACGAGCAGTACTTC. This sequence joins TRBV19 and TRBJ2-7, with 10 bases aligning to TRBD1. Germline CDR1 is LNHDA and CDR2 is SQIVND (reference sequence). The J segment lost 2 bases and the V segment lost 5 bases, leaving 18 bases of the junction unmatched. The CDR3 runs to 19 residues.

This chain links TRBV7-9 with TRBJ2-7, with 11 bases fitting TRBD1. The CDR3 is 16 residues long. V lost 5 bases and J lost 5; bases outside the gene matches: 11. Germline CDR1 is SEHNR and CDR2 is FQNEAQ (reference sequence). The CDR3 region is CASSPGEDRGRDEQYF. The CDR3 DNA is TGTGCCAGCAGCCCAGGGGAGGACAGGGGGCGAGACGAGCAGTACTTC.